This TCR beta chain was identified in a study of blood T cell repertoires in COVID-19. The assay was immunoSEQ multiplex PCR, and TCRdb's table has in-frame clones only and misses some. Altogether about 200,000 clones are present, 75% to 90% being singletons, with the ten largest covering about 4.7%. Participants in the exposed group had met a COVID-19 case in the 2 weeks before joining the study. Germline CDR1 is KGHSH and CDR2 is LQKENI. The CDR3 contains 13 residues. Trimming shortened V by 4 bases and J by 3 bases, and 9 bases separated the two germline ends. The rearrangement joins TRBV18 to TRBJ1-1; D is ambiguous. This sequence was found in a woman in her twenties or thirties who had been exposed to COVID-19. The material sequenced was PBMCs or T cells enriched from blood (not recorded which). The CDR3 coding sequence is TGTGCCAGCTCACGCGGATATGACACTGAAGCTTTCTTT. It yields the protein CASSRGYDTEAFF.